Presented here are 8 T cell receptor beta chains from one specimen sequenced in a study of T cells in Graves' hyperthyroidism and ophthalmopathy. It was RNA transcripts that yielded the amplified TCR beta CDR3 regions. First-round RT-PCR with HTBI primers amplified the TCR CDR3 region. TCRdb re-called the multiplex PCR reads with MiXCR, one entry per CDR3 protein. The repertoire holds some 570,000 distinct CDR3 sequences, with 13% to 15% as singletons. Sequencing was done on a sample of blood. These TCRs come from a woman in her late teens or twenties with Graves' ophthalmopathy.

This rearrangement joins TRBV20-1 to TRBJ2-1, with TRBD1 matching 9 bases. J gave up 4 bases and V 0 bases, and 4 bases lay outside the gene matches. In germline, CDR1 is DFQATT, CDR2 SNEGSKA (reference sequence). The CDR3 is made up of 15 amino acids. CDR3 nucleotide sequence: TGCAGTGCTAGAGACCGGGACAGGGCATACAATGAGCAGTTCTTC. It encodes CSARDRDRAYNEQFF.

This chain connects TRBV6-1 to TRBJ1-5; D ambiguous. The CDR3 has 15 residues. Germline lookup yields CDR1 MNHNS and CDR2 SASEGT. The V and J ends lost 3 bases and 2 bases respectively, with 11 bases between them. The CDR3 DNA reads as TGTGCCAGCAGTGATATGGGAACTCGCAATCAGCCCCAGCATTTT. Translating it yields CASSDMGTRNQPQHF.

This clonotype has at least ten counts. The gene calls are TRBV6-1 and TRBJ2-7; possibly TRBD1 for D (5 bases). The CDR3 consists of 14 residues. Germline V gene sequence: CDR1 MNHNS, CDR2 SASEGT. The ends were cut back, 5 bases at V and 4 bases at J, with 15 bases in the middle. The CDR3 DNA reads TGTGCCAGCAGTTATCGGGCAGGGTATTACGAGCAGTACTTC. It yields the protein CASSYRAGYYEQYF.

This chain links TRBV6-2 or TRBV6-3 with TRBJ2-7; D unclear. The J call may be faulty, since TRBJ2-1 better matches the DNA end. The CDR3 extends over 12 amino acids. Per germline, CDR1 MNHEY and CDR2 SVGEGT. CDR3 region: CASSYSSHEQFF. The CDR3, as DNA: TGTGCCAGCAGTTACTCGAGCCACGAGCAGTTCTTC.

This clonotype was counted a single time. This chain uses TRBV12-3 or TRBV12-4 with TRBJ2-1; 10 bases map to TRBD2. V was pared by 6 bases and J by 4 bases, with 21 bases of the junction left unmatched. This CDR3 has 20 amino acids. The CDR3 DNA is TGTGCCAGCAGATCTTATTTTTGGACCCCTCTAGCGGGAGCTTACAATGAGCAGTTCTTC. Residues: CASRSYFWTPLAGAYNEQFF.

This clonotype was seen ten or more times. This chain joins TRBV29-1 and TRBJ2-5; D is tentatively TRBD1 or TRBD2 (6 bases each). The CDR3 totals 12 residues. Germline loops: CDR1 SQVTM, CDR2 ANQGSEA. Trimming took 7 bases from V and 4 from J, leaving 13 bases between them. Written as DNA, the CDR3 is TGCAGCGCAGGAGGGGGGCTAGAGACCCAGTACTTC. Protein product: CSAGGGLETQYF. The full variable domain, in which reference TRBV29-1 and TRBJ2-5 provide the parts outside the CDR3, is SAVISQKPSRDICQRGTSLTIQCQVDSQVTMMFWYRQQPGQSLTLIATANQGSEATYESGFVIDKFPISRPNLTFSTLTVSNMSPEDSSIYLCSAGGGLETQYFGPGTRLLVL.

This clonotype has ten or more counts. The genes are TRBV20-1 and TRBJ2-1; the D is unclear. The CDR3 is 14 amino acids. V lost 1 base and J 5 bases, leaving 12 bases between the germline ends. The germline V gene has CDR1 DFQATT and CDR2 SNEGSKA (reference sequence). For the CDR3, the DNA is TGCAGTGCTAGAGGACACCAATCCGACAATGAGCAGTTCTTC. The encoded protein is CSARGHQSDNEQFF.

On this clonotype itself: The CDR3 does not close with the conserved phenylalanine or tryptophan, likely indicating a read error. The rearrangement links TRBV7-2 to TRBJ1-5; no clear D gene. This CDR3 is built from 13 residues. Germline-derived CDR1 and CDR2 are SGHTA and FQGNSA. With 4 bases removed from V and 1 base from J, the gap between germline ends came to 5 bases. This CDR3 reads CASSSRSNQPQHL. The CDR3 nucleotides read TGTGCCAGCAGCTCGCGCAGCAATCAGCCCCAGCATCTT.